A selection of T cell receptor beta chains follows, all from one sample in a study of shared clonotypes between healthy human individuals. Only in-frame clones appear in the TCRdb table, and some are missing; sequencing was by immunoSEQ multiplex PCR. Seen here are 2.3 million or so clones, about 92% observed once, and the top ten hold around 0.4%. Sequenced input: naive CD4+ T cells from PBMCs. The receptors originated from a young man in good health. Some clones in this sample may be carry-over from other donors' samples. The CDR3 runs from the conserved cysteine through the conserved F or W. The order of the fields is J gene, V gene, CDR3 length, clone size, D gene, CDR3 DNA, CDR3 protein. The D gene is left open where the match is weak. Rows give clone size only sometimes, using once, few, many, or a class for an expanded clone.

j_call: TRBJ2-7; v_call: TRBV29-1; cdr3_length: 8; clone_size: NA; d_call: NA; cdr3_nt: TGCAGCGTTGAAGGCGGTTACTTC; cdr3_aa: CSVEGGYF
j_call: TRBJ2-7; v_call: TRBV5-1; cdr3_length: 15; clone_size: NA; d_call: NA; cdr3_nt: TGCGCCAGCAGCTTGGATCCACTACTACCCTACGAGCAGTACTTC; cdr3_aa: CASSLDPLLPYEQYF
j_call: TRBJ2-7; v_call: TRBV7-2; cdr3_length: 11; clone_size: once; d_call: NA; cdr3_nt: TGTGCCAGCAGCGATCGAAGCGAGCAGTACTTC; cdr3_aa: CASSDRSEQYF
j_call: TRBJ2-2; v_call: TRBV7-8; cdr3_length: 13; clone_size: NA; d_call: NA; cdr3_nt: TGTGCCAGCAGCTTCATTTTATCCGGGGAGCTGTTTTTT; cdr3_aa: CASSFILSGELFF
j_call: TRBJ2-3; v_call: TRBV6-6; cdr3_length: 15; clone_size: NA; d_call: TRBD2; cdr3_nt: TGTGCCAGCAGCGGGACTAGCGGGTCCGGGCCCACGCAGTATTTT; cdr3_aa: CASSGTSGSGPTQYF
j_call: TRBJ2-7; v_call: TRBV6-6; cdr3_length: 13; clone_size: NA; d_call: TRBD2; cdr3_nt: TGTGCCACCCGCGGGGGGGGATGGGACGAGCAGTACTTC; cdr3_aa: CATRGGGWDEQYF
j_call: TRBJ2-1; v_call: TRBV4-2; cdr3_length: 15; clone_size: few; d_call: TRBD2; cdr3_nt: TGTGCCAGCAGCCAAGAGGGACTAGCGATAGCGTGGCAGTTCTTC; cdr3_aa: CASSQEGLAIAWQFF
j_call: TRBJ2-3; v_call: TRBV7-2; cdr3_length: 15; clone_size: NA; d_call: NA; cdr3_nt: TGTGCCAGCAGCCTGATGGGGACTCTGACAGATACGCAGTATTTT; cdr3_aa: CASSLMGTLTDTQYF
j_call: TRBJ1-5; v_call: TRBV5-1; cdr3_length: 13; clone_size: NA; d_call: NA; cdr3_nt: TGCGCCAGCAGCTCCGGGGGCAATCAGCCCCAGCATTTT; cdr3_aa: CASSSGGNQPQHF
j_call: TRBJ1-5; v_call: TRBV6-6; cdr3_length: 13; clone_size: NA; d_call: NA; cdr3_nt: TGTGCCAGCGTCGTGACAGTCAATCAGCCCCAGCATTTT; cdr3_aa: CASVVTVNQPQHF
j_call: TRBJ1-5; v_call: TRBV27; cdr3_length: 15; clone_size: NA; d_call: TRBD1; cdr3_nt: TGTGCCAGCAGTCGGATGACAGGGCGAAATCAGCCCCAGCATTTT; cdr3_aa: CASSRMTGRNQPQHF
j_call: TRBJ2-6; v_call: TRBV7-2; cdr3_length: 15; clone_size: NA; d_call: NA; cdr3_nt: TGTGCCAGCAGCTTAATCCCCTCCTGGGAGAACGTCCTGACTTTC; cdr3_aa: CASSLIPSWENVLTF
j_call: TRBJ2-7; v_call: TRBV30; cdr3_length: 13; clone_size: once; d_call: TRBD1; cdr3_nt: TGTGCCTGGAGTCCGGACAGGGGACACGAGCAGTACTTC; cdr3_aa: CAWSPDRGHEQYF
j_call: TRBJ2-2; v_call: TRBV5-5; cdr3_length: 14; clone_size: NA; d_call: NA; cdr3_nt: TGTGCCAGCAGTTCGACGGCGAACACCGGGGAGCTGTTTTTT; cdr3_aa: CASSSTANTGELFF
j_call: TRBJ2-1; v_call: TRBV6-1; cdr3_length: 15; clone_size: NA; d_call: NA; cdr3_nt: TGTGCCAGCCTACAATTCGGACTCTTTTACAATGAGCAGTTCTTC; cdr3_aa: CASLQFGLFYNEQFF